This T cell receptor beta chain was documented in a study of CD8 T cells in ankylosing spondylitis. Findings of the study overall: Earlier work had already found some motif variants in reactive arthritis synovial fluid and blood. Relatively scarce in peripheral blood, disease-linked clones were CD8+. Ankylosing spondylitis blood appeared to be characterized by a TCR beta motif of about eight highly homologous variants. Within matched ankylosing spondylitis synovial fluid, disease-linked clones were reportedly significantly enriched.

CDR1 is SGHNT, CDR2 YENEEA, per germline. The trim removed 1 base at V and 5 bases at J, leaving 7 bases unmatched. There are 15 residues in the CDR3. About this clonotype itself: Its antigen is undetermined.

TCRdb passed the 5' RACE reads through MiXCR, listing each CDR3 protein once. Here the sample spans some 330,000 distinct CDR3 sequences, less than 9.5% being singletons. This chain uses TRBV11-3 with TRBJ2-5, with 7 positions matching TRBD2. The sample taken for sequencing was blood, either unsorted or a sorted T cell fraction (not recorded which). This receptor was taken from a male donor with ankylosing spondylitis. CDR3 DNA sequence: TGTGCCAGCAGCTTAGTAGGCGGGAGAGTGGAGACCCAGTACTTC. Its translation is CASSLVGGRVETQYF.